The present entry profiles one TCR beta chain with its context. Its antigen is currently not known. No much larger clone exists at a distance of one base, and base qualities are not known. RNA was extracted using the RNeasy kit, and roughly 0.5 to 1 ug of the RNA was reverse transcribed with random hexamers. The immunoSEQ multiplex PCR assay, covering 54 Vbeta and 13 Jbeta segments, was used to amplify TCR beta CDR3 regions. To correct PCR amplification bias, a synthetic template baseline was used for both primer optimization and computational correction. In the authors' own workflow: Reads were annotated to V, D and J genes per IMGT and analyzed with immunoSEQ Analyzer, keeping only productive sequences. Clonality was calculated as one minus the Shannon entropy normalized by log2 of the number of productive unique sequences. Public and private clones were assessed among the 100 most prevalent clones of each patient and control. Clones were defined as Susac-specific if absent from the healthy and MS cohorts, from around 1,100 published viral clones and from other ImmuneACCESS disease sequences. TCRdb's own reprocessing of the public reads used fastp at Q25 and MiXCR and kept productive beta chains. Each entry is one CDR3 protein sequence, shown with its most common DNA and genes. The V and J calls follow TCRdb's processing rather than the paper's. The sample yields some 150,000 distinct CDR3 sequences; approximately 93% were counted once. The top ten clones comprise under 0.095% of the sample.

This specimen comes from a study of CD8 T cells in Susac syndrome (dated by TCRdb to the late 2010s). Some background on the complete study: Whether CD8+ T cell activation and differentiation in Susac syndrome was antigen driven was tested using repertoire sequencing.

Peripheral blood CD8+ and CD4+ T cells from healthy donors, Susac syndrome patients and multiple sclerosis patients were profiled using high-throughput TCR beta sequencing. The healthy donors served as controls matched for age and sex. Bulk CD8+ and CD4+ T cells were purified by magnetic negative isolation, while CD8+ TEMRA cells were enriched using FACS. Blood was drawn into EDTA tubes, processed within 24 hours, and PBMCs were isolated by density gradient centrifugation. PBMCs destined for TCR sequencing were cryopreserved in liquid nitrogen and later thawed in a 37 °C water bath. Purity of sorted or isolated CD4+, CD8+ and CD8+ TEMRA cells was at least 90%. The junction shows trimming of 4 bases on V and 3 bases on J, and the gene matches do not reach 9 bases of it. Spanning cysteine to phenylalanine, the CDR3 consists of 16 amino acids. CDR3 DNA only is kept here, 48 bases in frame from base 1. CDR1 DFQATT and CDR2 SNEGSKA are derived from the germline V gene (reference sequence).

Study-wide conclusions, independent of this receptor: The number of individuals in the TCR sequencing and HLA analysis was recognized as being relatively small.

This TCR was sampled from a human donor in good health. Sequencing was done on a sample of CD4+ T cells from PBMCs. The rearranged chain carries TRBV20-1 and TRBJ2-3; TRBD2 lines up with 11 middle nucleotides. The bases read TGCAGTGCTACCCGTACTAGCGGGAGTATAACAGATACGCAGTATTTT. It translates to CSATRTSGSITDTQYF.